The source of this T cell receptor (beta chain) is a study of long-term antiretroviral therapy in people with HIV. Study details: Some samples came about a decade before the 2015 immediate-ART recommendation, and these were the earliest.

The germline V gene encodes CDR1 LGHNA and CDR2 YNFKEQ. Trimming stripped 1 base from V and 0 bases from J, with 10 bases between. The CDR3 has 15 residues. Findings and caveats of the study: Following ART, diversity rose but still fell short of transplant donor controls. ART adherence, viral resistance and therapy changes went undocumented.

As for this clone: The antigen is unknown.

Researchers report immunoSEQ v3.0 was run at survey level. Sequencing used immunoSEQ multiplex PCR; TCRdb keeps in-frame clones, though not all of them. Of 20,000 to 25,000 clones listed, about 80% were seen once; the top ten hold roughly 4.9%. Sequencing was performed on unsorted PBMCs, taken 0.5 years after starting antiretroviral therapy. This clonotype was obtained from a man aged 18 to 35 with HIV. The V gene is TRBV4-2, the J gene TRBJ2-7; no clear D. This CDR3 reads CASSQALGISYEQYF. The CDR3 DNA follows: TGTGCCAGCAGCCAAGCGCTGGGGATCTCCTACGAGCAGTACTTC.